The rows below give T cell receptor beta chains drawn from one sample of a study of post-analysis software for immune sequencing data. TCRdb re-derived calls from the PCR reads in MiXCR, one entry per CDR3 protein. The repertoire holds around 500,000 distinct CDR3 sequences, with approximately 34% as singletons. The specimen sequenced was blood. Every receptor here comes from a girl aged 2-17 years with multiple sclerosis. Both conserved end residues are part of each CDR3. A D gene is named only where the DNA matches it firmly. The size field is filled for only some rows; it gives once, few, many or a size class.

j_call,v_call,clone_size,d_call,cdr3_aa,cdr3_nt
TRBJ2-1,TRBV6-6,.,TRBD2,CASSYGGGINNEQFF,TGTGCCAGCAGTTATGGCGGGGGGATTAACAATGAGCAGTTCTTC
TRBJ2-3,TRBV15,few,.,CATWVLGTDTQYF,TGTGCCACCTGGGTATTGGGCACAGATACGCAGTATTTT
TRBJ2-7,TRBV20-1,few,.,CSADSRRFISEQYF,TGCAGTGCCGACTCAAGGCGGTTTATTAGCGAGCAGTACTTC
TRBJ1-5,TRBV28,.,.,CASSFGRYKGVQPQHF,TGTGCCAGCAGTTTCGGCAGGTATAAGGGGGTTCAGCCCCAGCATTTT
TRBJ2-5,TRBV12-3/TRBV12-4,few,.,CASSLRDTMYQETQYF,TGTGCCAGCAGTTTAAGGGACACAATGTACCAAGAGACCCAGTACTTC
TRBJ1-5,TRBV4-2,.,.,CASSLHGGQGGNQPQHF,TGTGCCAGCAGCCTTCACGGTGGGCAGGGAGGCAATCAGCCCCAGCATTTT
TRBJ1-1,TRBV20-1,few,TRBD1,CSARPGQGSPMNTEAFF,TGCAGTGCTAGACCGGGACAGGGGTCACCCATGAACACTGAAGCTTTCTTT
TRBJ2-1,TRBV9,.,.,CASSVALRPYNEQFF,TGTGCCAGCAGCGTAGCTCTCCGGCCCTACAATGAGCAGTTCTTC
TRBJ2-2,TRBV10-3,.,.,CAIGGTGELFF,TGTGCCATCGGGGGCACCGGGGAGCTGTTTTTT
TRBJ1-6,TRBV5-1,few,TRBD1,CASSFFAGQDNSPLHF,TGCGCCAGCAGCTTTTTTGCGGGACAGGATAATTCACCCCTCCACTTT
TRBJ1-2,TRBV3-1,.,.,CASSHLDGYTF,TGTGCCAGCAGCCACCTAGACGGCTACACCTTC
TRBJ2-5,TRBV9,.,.,CASSGLDFAGTQYF,TGTGCCAGCAGCGGGCTGGACTTTGCGGGGACCCAGTACTTC
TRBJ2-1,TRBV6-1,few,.,CASNPTGNEQFF,TGTGCCAGCAATCCTACCGGGAATGAGCAGTTCTTC
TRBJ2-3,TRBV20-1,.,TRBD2,CSARDWRSGGASTDTQYF,TGCAGTGCTAGAGATTGGCGTAGCGGGGGGGCTAGCACAGATACGCAGTATTTT
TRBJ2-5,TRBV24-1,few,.,CATSTGSQETQYF,TGTGCCACCAGTACGGGATCGCAAGAGACCCAGTACTTC
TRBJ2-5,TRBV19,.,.,CASSIGAETQYF,TGTGCCAGTAGTATCGGGGCGGAGACCCAGTACTTC
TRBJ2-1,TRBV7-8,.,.,CASSLVSAGWVNEQFF,TGTGCCAGCAGCTTAGTTTCCGCGGGGTGGGTCAATGAGCAGTTCTTC
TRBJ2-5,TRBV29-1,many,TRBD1,CSVETGGEETQYF,TGCAGCGTTGAGACAGGGGGCGAAGAGACCCAGTACTTC
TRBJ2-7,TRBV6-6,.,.,CASTDRTYEQYF,TGTGCCAGTACGGACAGAACCTACGAGCAGTACTTC
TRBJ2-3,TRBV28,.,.,CASRTLGTDTQYF,TGTGCCAGCAGAACACTAGGCACAGATACGCAGTATTTT
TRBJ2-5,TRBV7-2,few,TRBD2,CASSLVRTSGGAPQETQYF,TGTGCCAGCAGCTTAGTAAGGACTAGCGGGGGGGCGCCCCAAGAGACCCAGTACTTC
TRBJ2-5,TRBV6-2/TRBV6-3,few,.,CASSWVGETQYF,TGTGCCAGCAGCTGGGTTGGGGAGACCCAGTACTTC
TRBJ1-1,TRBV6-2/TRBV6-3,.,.,CASRGPQAFF,TGTGCCAGCAGGGGACCTCAAGCTTTCTTT
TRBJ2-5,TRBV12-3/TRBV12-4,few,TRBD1,CASSRPGQGVETQYF,TGTGCCAGCAGCAGACCGGGACAGGGGGTAGAGACCCAGTACTTC
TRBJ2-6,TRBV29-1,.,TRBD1,CSAIGQGAPGANVLTF,TGCAGCGCCATTGGACAGGGGGCGCCTGGGGCCAACGTCCTGACTTTC
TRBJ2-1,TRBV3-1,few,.,CASSPMRGGWDEQFF,TGTGCCAGCAGCCCCATGCGGGGTGGCTGGGATGAGCAGTTCTTC
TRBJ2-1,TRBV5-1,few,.,CASSPQWGRYNEQFF,TGCGCCAGCAGCCCTCAGTGGGGGCGCTACAATGAGCAGTTCTTC
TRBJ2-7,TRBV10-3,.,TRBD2,CAISEPGTSGVEQYF,TGTGCCATCAGTGAGCCCGGGACTAGCGGGGTGGAGCAGTACTTC
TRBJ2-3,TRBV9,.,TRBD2,CASSVVGGGVADTQYF,TGTGCCAGCAGCGTAGTAGGCGGGGGGGTGGCAGATACGCAGTATTTT
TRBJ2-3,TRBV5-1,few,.,CASTLTSRGSDTQYF,TGCGCCAGCACCCTAACGAGCCGGGGTTCAGATACGCAGTATTTT
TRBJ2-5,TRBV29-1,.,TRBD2,CSARRVTSGQETQYF,TGCAGCGCCCGAAGGGTAACTAGCGGACAAGAGACCCAGTACTTC
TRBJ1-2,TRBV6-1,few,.,CASSSQPQGNYGYTF,TGTGCCAGCAGCAGTCAGCCCCAGGGTAACTATGGCTACACCTTC
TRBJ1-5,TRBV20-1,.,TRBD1,CSAGDRGLNYQPQHF,TGCAGTGCTGGGGACAGGGGACTCAATTATCAGCCCCAGCATTTT
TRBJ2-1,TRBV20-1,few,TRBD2,CSATSGGYNEQFF,TGCAGCGCTACTAGCGGGGGGTACAATGAGCAGTTCTTC
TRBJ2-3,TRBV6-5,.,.,CASSYRRLGTDTQYF,TGTGCCAGCAGTTACAGGCGGCTCGGTACAGATACGCAGTATTTT
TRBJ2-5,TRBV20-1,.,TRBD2,CSASGGTQETQYF,TGCAGTGCTTCCGGGGGGACTCAAGAGACCCAGTACTTC
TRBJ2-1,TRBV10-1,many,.,CASSPGWWESYNEQFF,TGCGCCAGCAGTCCGGGTTGGTGGGAGTCCTACAATGAGCAGTTCTTC
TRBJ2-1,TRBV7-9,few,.,CASSSQGYNEQFF,TGTGCCAGCAGCTCGCAGGGCTACAATGAGCAGTTCTTC
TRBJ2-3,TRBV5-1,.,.,CASSLGRLTDTQYF,TGCGCCAGCAGCTTGGGCAGACTCACAGATACGCAGTATTTT
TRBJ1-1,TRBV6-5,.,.,CASSPPGRPTTEAFF,TGTGCCAGCAGTCCCCCGGGACGCCCGACCACTGAAGCTTTCTTT
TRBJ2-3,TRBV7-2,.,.,CASSFPSRIYTDTQYF,TGTGCCAGCAGCTTCCCTTCTAGGATATACACAGATACGCAGTATTTT
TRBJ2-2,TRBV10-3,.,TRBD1,CAISDRGQGATGELFF,TGTGCCATCAGTGACCGGGGACAGGGGGCCACCGGGGAGCTGTTTTTT
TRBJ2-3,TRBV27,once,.,CASRIMRGKEMTDTQYF,TGTGCCAGCAGGATCATGAGGGGGAAGGAGATGACAGATACGCAGTATTTT
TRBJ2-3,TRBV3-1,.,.,CASSQDGYPTDTQYF,TGTGCCAGCAGCCAAGATGGGTACCCGACAGATACGCAGTATTTT
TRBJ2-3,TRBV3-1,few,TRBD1,CASSRDSLWDTQYF,TGTGCCAGCAGCCGGGACAGTTTATGGGATACGCAGTATTTT
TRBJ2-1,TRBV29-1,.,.,CSVGDQVDEQFF,TGCAGCGTTGGAGACCAAGTAGATGAGCAGTTCTTC
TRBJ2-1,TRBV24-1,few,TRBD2,CATSLASGGDEQFF,TGTGCCACCAGTTTAGCTTCGGGGGGGGATGAGCAGTTCTTC
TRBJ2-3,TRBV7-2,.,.,CASRGGGGTDAQYF,TGTGCCAGCAGGGGGGGGGGCGGCACAGATGCGCAGTATTTT
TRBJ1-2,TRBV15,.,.,CATSSGYREGSGYTF,TGTGCCACCAGCAGTGGGTACAGGGAGGGATCTGGCTACACCTTC
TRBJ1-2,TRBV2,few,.,CASSELSPLYGYTF,TGTGCCAGCAGTGAACTCAGCCCTCTCTATGGCTACACCTTC
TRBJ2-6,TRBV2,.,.,CANRAGANVLTF,TGTGCCAACAGGGCTGGGGCCAACGTCCTGACTTTC
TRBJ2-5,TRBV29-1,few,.,CSVGRIQETQYF,TGCAGCGTTGGTAGGATTCAAGAGACCCAGTACTTC
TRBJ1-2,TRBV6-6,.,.,CAIYRLEEPYGYTF,TGTGCCATTTATCGGTTGGAAGAGCCATATGGCTACACCTTC